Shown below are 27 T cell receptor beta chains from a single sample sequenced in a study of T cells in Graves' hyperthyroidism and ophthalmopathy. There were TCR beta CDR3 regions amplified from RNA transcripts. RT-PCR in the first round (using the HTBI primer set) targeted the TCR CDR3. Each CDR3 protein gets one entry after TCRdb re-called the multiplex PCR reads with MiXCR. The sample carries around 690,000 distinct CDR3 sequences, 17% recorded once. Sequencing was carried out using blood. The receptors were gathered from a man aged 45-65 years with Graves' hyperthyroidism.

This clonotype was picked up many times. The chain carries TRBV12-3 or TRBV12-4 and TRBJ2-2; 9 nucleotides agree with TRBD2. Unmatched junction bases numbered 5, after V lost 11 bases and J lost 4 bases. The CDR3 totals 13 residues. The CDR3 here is CAWTSVGTGELFF. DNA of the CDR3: TGTGCCTGGACTAGCGTTGGCACCGGGGAGCTGTTTTTT.

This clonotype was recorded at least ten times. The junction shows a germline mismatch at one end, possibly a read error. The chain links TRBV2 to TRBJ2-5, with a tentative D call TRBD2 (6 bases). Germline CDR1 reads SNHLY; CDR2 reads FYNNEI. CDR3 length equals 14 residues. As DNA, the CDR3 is TGTGCCAGCAGTGAAGCCCCACGGAGGGAGACCCGGTACTTC. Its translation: CASSEAPRRETRYF.

CDR3 protein: CASRPDYSSTGELFF. In nucleotides, the CDR3 is TGCGCCAGCAGGCCGGACTACTCGAGCACCGGGGAGCTGTTTTTT. The rearrangement links TRBV5-1 to TRBJ2-2; possibly TRBD2 for D (6 bases). V dropped 5 bases and J dropped 4 bases, with 15 bases sitting between them. This CDR3 spans 15 amino acids. CDR1 is SGHRS and CDR2 is YFSETQ in the germline V gene.

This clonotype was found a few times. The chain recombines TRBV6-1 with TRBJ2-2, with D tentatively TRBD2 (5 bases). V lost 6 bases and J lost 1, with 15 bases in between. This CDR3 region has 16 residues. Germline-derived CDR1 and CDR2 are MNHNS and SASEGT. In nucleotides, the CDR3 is TGTGCCAGCAGCCCCATTGGAGGCTGGAACACCGGGGAGCTGTTTTTT. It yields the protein CASSPIGGWNTGELFF.

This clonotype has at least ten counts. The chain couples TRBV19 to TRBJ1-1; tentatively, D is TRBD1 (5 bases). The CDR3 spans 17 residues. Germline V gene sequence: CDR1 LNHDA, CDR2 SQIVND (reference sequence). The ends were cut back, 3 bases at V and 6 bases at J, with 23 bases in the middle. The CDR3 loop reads CASSIGLAGRGRAEAFF. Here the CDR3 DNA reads TGTGCCAGTAGTATTGGGCTGGCAGGGAGGGGAAGGGCTGAAGCTTTCTTT. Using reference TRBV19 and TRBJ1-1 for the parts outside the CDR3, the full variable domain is DGGITQSPKYLFRKEGQNVTLSCEQNLNHDAMYWYRQDPGQGLRLIYYSQIVNDFQKGDIAEGYSVSREKKESFPLTVTSAQKNPTAFYLCASSIGLAGRGRAEAFFGQGTRLTVV.

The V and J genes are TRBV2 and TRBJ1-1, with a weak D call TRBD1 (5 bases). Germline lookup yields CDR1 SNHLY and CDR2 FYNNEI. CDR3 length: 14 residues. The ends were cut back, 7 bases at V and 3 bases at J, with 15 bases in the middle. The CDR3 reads CASNPTGTDTEAFF. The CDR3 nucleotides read TGTGCCAGCAACCCCACCGGGACGGACACTGAAGCTTTCTTT.

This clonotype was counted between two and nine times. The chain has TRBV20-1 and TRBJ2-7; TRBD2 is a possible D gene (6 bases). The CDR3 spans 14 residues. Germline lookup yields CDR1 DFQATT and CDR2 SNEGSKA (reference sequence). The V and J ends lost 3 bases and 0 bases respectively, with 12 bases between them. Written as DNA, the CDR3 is TGCAGTGCTAGGTCCGGGACTCTCTCCTACGAGCAGTACTTC. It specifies CSARSGTLSYEQYF.

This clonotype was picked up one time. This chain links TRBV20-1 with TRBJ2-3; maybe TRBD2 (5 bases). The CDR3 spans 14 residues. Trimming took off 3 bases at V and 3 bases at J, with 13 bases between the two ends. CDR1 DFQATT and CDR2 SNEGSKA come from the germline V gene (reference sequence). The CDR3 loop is CSASHSVGTDTQYF. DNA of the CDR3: TGCAGTGCTAGTCATAGCGTAGGGACAGATACGCAGTATTTT.

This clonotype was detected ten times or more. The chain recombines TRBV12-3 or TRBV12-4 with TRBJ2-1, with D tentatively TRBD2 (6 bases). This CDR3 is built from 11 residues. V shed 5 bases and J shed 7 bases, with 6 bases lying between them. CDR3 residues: CASSRGNEQFF. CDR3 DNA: TGTGCCAGCAGTCGGGGGAATGAGCAGTTCTTC.

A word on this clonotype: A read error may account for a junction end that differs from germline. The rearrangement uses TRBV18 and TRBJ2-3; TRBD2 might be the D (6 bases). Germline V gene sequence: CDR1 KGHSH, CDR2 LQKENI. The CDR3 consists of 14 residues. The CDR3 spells CVSSPGTSTDTQYF. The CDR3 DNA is TGTGTCAGCTCACCGGGGACTAGCACAGATACGCAGTATTTT.

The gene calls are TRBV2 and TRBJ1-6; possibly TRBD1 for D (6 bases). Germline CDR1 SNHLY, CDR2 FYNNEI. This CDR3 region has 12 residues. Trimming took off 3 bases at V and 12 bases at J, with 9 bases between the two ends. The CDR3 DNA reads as TGTGCCAGCAGTGAGGACAGTGGACCCCTCCACTTT. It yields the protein CASSEDSGPLHF.

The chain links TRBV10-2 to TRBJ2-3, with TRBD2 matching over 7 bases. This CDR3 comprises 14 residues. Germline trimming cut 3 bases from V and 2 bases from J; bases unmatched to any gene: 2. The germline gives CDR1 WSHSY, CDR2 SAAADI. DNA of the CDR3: TGCGCCAGCAGTGAAGGGAGGGCCACAGATACGCAGTATTTT. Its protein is CASSEGRATDTQYF.

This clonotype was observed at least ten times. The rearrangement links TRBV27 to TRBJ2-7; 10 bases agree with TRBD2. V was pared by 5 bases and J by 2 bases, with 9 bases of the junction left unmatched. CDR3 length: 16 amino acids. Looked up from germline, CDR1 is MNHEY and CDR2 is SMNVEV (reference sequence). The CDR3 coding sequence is TGTGCCAGCAGTCCCTTTAGCGGGAGGAACACCTACGAGCAGTACTTC. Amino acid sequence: CASSPFSGRNTYEQYF.

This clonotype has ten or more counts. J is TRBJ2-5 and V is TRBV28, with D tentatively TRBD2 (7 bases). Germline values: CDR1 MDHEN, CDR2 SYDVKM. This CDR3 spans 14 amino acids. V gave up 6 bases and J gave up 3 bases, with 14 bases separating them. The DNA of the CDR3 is TGTGCCAGCAGCTCCCCGGGGGGCAAAGAGACCCAGTACTTC. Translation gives CASSSPGGKETQYF. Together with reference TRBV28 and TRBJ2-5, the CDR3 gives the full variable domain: DVKVTQSSRYLVKRTGEKVFLECVQDMDHENMFWYRQDPGLGLRLIYFSYDVKMKEKGDIPEGYSVSREKKERFSLILESASTNQTSMYLCASSSPGGKETQYFGPGTRLLVL.

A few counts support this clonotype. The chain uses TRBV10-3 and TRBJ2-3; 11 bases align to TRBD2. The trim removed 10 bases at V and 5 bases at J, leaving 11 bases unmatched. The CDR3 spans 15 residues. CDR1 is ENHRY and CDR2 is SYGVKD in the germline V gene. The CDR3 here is CATNQLAGVQDTQYF. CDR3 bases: TGTGCCACGAACCAACTAGCGGGAGTTCAAGATACGCAGTATTTT.

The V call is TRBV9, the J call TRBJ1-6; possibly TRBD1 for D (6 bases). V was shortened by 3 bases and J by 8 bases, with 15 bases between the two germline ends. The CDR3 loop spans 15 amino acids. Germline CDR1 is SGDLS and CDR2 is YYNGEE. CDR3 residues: CASSAHRAADSPLHF. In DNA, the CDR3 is TGTGCCAGCAGCGCTCACAGGGCCGCGGATTCACCCCTCCACTTT. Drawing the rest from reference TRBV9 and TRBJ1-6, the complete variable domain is DSGVTQTPKHLITATGQRVTLRCSPRSGDLSVYWYQQSLDQGLQFLIQYYNGEERAKGNILERFSAQQFPDLHSELNLSSLELGDSALYFCASSAHRAADSPLHFGNGTRLTVT.

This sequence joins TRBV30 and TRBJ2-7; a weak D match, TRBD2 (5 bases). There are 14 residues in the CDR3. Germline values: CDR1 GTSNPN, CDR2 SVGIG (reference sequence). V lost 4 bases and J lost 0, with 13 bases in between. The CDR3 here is CAWKPRVASYEQYF. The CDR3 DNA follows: TGTGCCTGGAAACCGCGGGTGGCCTCCTACGAGCAGTACTTC.

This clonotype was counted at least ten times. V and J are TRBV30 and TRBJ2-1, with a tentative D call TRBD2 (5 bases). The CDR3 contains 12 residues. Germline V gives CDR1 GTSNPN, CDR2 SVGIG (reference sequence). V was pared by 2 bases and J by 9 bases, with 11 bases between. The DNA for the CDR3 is TGTGCCTGGAGTTTGATAGGGAGTGAGCAGTTCTTC. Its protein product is CAWSLIGSEQFF.

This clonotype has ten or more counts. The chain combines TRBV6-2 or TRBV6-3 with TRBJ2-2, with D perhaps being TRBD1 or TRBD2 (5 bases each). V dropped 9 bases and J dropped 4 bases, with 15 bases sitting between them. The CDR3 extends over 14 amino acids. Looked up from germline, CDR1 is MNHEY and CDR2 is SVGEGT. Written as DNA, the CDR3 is TGTGCCAGTGGTTGGGGGACCGTCACCGGGGAGCTGTTTTTT. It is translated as CASGWGTVTGELFF.

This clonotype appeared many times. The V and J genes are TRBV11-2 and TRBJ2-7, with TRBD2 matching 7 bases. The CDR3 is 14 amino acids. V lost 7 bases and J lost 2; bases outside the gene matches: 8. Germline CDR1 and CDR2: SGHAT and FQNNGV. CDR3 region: CASNRMAGAYEQYF. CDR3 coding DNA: TGTGCCAGCAACCGGATGGCGGGAGCCTACGAGCAGTACTTC.

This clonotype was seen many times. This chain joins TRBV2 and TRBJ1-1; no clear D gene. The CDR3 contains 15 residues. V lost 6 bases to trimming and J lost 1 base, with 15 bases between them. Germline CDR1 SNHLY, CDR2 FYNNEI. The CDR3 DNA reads TGTGCCAGCAGGGCAGAAACAGCAGAGAACACTGAAGCTTTCTTT. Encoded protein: CASRAETAENTEAFF.

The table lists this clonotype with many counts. CDR3 amino acids: CASSVSGNQETQYF. The DNA of the CDR3 is TGTGCCAGCAGTGTTAGCGGGAATCAAGAGACCCAGTACTTC. The chain has TRBV6-1 and TRBJ2-5; 8 bases match TRBD2. The J segment lost 2 bases and the V segment lost 4 bases, leaving 3 bases of the junction unmatched. Germline lookup yields CDR1 MNHNS and CDR2 SASEGT. This CDR3 has 14 residues.

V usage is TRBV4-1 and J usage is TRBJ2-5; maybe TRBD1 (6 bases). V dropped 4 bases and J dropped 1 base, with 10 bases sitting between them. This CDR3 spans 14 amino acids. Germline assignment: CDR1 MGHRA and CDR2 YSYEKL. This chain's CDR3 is CASSLWGLQETQYF. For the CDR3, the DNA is TGCGCCAGCAGCCTCTGGGGGCTCCAAGAGACCCAGTACTTC.

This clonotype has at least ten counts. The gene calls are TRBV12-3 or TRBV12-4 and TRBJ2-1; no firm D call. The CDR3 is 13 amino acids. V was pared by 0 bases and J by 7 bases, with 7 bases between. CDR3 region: CASSLAQGNEQFF. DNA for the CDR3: TGTGCCAGCAGTTTAGCGCAAGGGAATGAGCAGTTCTTC.

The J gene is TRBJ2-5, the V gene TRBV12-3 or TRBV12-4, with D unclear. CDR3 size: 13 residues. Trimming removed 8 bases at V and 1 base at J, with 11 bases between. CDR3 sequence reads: CASSPYAQETQYF. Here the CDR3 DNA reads TGTGCCAGCTCACCGTACGCCCAAGAGACCCAGTACTTC.

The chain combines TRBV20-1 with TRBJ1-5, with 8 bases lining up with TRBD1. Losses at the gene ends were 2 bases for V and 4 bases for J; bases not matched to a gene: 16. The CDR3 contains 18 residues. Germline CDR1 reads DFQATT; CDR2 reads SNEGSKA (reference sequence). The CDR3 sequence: CSARNQGGTGGVNQPQHF. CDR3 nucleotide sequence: TGCAGTGCTAGAAACCAAGGGGGAACAGGGGGTGTAAATCAGCCCCAGCATTTT.

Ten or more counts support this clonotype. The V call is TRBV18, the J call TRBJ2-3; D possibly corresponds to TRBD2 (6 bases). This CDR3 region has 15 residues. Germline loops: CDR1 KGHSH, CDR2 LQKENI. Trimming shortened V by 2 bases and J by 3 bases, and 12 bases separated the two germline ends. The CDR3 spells CASSPRAGRTDTQYF. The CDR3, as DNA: TGTGCCAGCTCACCAAGGGCGGGAAGGACAGATACGCAGTATTTT.